Sequencing of this TCR beta chain was carried out in a study of blood T cell repertoires in COVID-19. Turning to the study itself: Both acute and convalescent COVID-19 samples were obtained from the United States, Italy and Spain.

Trimming took 5 bases from V and 5 from J; bases not matched to a gene: 4. The CDR3 sequence is 15 residues long. Germline CDR1 and CDR2: SGDLS and YYNGEE. TCRdb's table, derived via immunoSEQ multiplex PCR, lists solely in-frame clones and lacks some. The table includes around 230,000 clones, 87% detected once. V gene TRBV9 combines with J gene TRBJ2-1, with 13 bases aligning to TRBD2. This receptor was obtained from a man aged 60 to 75 who had recovered from COVID-19. Sequenced: peripheral blood. The CDR3 coding sequence is TGTGCCAGCAGGCGGGGGACTAGCGGGGACAATGAGCAGTTCTTC. This translates into CASRRGTSGDNEQFF.